What follows describes a single T cell receptor (beta chain). Its antigen remains unidentified. The data belong to a study of blood T cells in healthy people across ages. Points from the study as a whole: Per million T cells, TCR beta diversity dropped about linearly as age rose.

V trimming: 5 bases; J trimming: 2 bases; junction bases outside the gene matches: 4. Germline V gene data show CDR1 as SGHTA and CDR2 as FQGNSA. The CDR3 length is 15 residues. Alongside a J-beta primer mix, a sample-barcoded 5' primer served in a second PCR lasting roughly 7 to 11 cycles. TCRdb re-analysed the 5' RACE reads in MiXCR, keeping a single row per CDR3 protein. The sample records 1 million or so distinct CDR3 sequences, roughly 24% being singletons. Separately, the same data were catalogued under a study of T cells of mothers and their children.

The rearrangement links TRBV7-2 to TRBJ2-3; TRBD2 matches at 10 bases. The receptor was isolated from a girl between 2 and 10 years old in good health. Sequences were obtained from blood. CDR3 DNA sequence: TGTGCCAGCAGCACCCTAGCGGGGGTCACAGATACGCAGTATTTT. Amino acid sequence: CASSTLAGVTDTQYF.